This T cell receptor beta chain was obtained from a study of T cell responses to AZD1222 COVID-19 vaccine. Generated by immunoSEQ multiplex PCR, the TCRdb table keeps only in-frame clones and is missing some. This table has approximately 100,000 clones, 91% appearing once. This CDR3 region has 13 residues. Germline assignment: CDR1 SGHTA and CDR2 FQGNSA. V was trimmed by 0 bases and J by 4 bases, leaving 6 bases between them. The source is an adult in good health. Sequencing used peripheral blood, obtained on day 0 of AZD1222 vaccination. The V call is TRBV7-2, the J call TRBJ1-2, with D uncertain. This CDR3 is CASSLAGSYGYTF. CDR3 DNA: TGTGCCAGCAGCTTAGCAGGTTCCTATGGCTACACCTTC.